This TCR beta chain was captured by sequencing in a study of post-analysis software for immune sequencing data. This clonotype was seen more than once but under ten times. The antigen remains undetermined. Sequencing libraries made from TCR beta cDNA carried unique molecular identifiers. TCRdb reanalysed the PCR reads using MiXCR and keeps one entry per CDR3 protein. The repertoire holds approximately 690,000 distinct CDR3 sequences, with approximately 59% as singletons. Points from the study as a whole: Included in a set of roughly five TRBV segments more frequent in patients than controls were TRBV5-6, TRBV5-1 and TRBV20-1.

Trimming removed 3 bases from V and 4 bases from J, with 12 bases in between. The length of the CDR3 is 14 residues. The receptor was derived from a girl aged 2-15 years with multiple sclerosis. The rearrangement joins TRBV12-3 or TRBV12-4 to TRBJ1-2; D is ambiguous. What was sequenced was blood. The CDR3 DNA sequence: TGTGCCAGCAGTTTCGAGGCGGTCCCCTATGGCTACACCTTC. Its protein is CASSFEAVPYGYTF.